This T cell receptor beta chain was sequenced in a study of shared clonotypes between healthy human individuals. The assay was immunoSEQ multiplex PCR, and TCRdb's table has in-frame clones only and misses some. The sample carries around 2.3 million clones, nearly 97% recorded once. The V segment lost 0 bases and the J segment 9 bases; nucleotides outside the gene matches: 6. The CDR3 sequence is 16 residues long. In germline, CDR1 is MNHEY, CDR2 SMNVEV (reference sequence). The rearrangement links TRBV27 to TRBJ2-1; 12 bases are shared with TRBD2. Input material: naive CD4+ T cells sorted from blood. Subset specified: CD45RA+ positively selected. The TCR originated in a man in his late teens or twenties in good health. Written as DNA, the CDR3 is TGTGCCAGCAGTTTATCGGTACTAGCGGGGGGAGGTGAGCAGTTCTTC. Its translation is CASSLSVLAGGGEQFF.